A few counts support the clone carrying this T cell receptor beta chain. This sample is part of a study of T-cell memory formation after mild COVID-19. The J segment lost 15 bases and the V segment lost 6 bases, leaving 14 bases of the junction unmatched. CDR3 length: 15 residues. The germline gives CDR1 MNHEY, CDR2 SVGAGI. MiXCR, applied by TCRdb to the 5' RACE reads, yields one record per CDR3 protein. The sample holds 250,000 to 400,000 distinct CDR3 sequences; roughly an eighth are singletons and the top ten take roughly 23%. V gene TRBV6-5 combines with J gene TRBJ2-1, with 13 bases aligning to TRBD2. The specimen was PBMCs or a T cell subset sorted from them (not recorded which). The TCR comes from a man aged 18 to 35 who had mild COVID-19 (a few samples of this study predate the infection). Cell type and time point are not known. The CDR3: CASRITSGGGLGLFF. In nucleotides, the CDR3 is TGTGCCAGCAGAATTACTAGCGGGGGGGGACTAGGTCTGTTCTTC.